This T cell receptor (beta chain) was captured in a study of blood T cell repertoires in COVID-19. In the study overall: Researchers got acute and convalescent COVID-19 samples from the United States, Italy and Spain. Nucleic acid was either cDNA or gDNA, and it came from T cells, B-cell-depleted T cells, or PBMCs.

The CDR3 contains 12 residues. V was clipped by 6 bases and J by 3 bases, with 8 bases between them. Germline loops: CDR1 KGHDR, CDR2 SFDVKD. How the authors handled the data: For nucleated cells, counts were estimated from reference gene primer amplification. Some clones are missing from TCRdb's copy, which holds only in-frame ones; the method was immunoSEQ multiplex PCR. V and J calls and clone size are those listed in that table; D and trimming were worked out from the DNA. The table has over 350,000 clones, around 87% seen once. The V call is TRBV24-1, the J call TRBJ2-7; D is possibly TRBD2 (6 bases). The sequenced sample consisted of PBMCs or T cells enriched from blood (not recorded which). This receptor was identified in a woman aged 25 to 39 with acute COVID-19. CDR3 amino acids: CATSSGLYEQYF. The DNA for the CDR3 is TGTGCCACCAGTTCGGGACTCTACGAGCAGTACTTC.